The 32 T cell receptor beta chains below all came from one sample that was sequenced in a study of a mutant IDH1 vaccine in newly diagnosed glioma. Documented time point: week 23, last vaccination. In every dose of vaccine, 300 ug of mutant IDH1 20-mer peptide was given alongside topical imiquimod. Which antigens these TCRs recognize remains unknown. The repertoire was sequenced with immunoSEQ multiplex PCR; TCRdb's copy has only in-frame clones and lacks some. The profile shows tens of thousands of clones, approximately 80% of them singletons. This material consisted of PBMCs, taken from a glioma patient whose treatment included an IDH1 peptide vaccine. The receptors derive from a man between 18 and 35 years old with glioma.

The chain links TRBV28 to TRBJ2-7, with 12 nucleotides matching TRBD1. The CDR3 consists of 16 residues. Germline V gene data show CDR1 as MDHEN and CDR2 as SYDVKM. J gave up 6 bases and V 6 bases, and 12 bases lay outside the gene matches. The CDR3 loop is CASSIGGQGALSEQYF. Here the CDR3 DNA reads TGTGCCAGCAGCATTGGGGGACAGGGGGCTTTGTCCGAGCAGTACTTC.

This clone was observed a single time. The CDR3 region has the DNA TGTGCCAGCAGGTGGGAGGGCCGGGAGACCCAGTACTTC. Translating it yields CASRWEGRETQYF. This chain connects TRBV6-1 to TRBJ2-5; 7 positions match TRBD2. Losses at the gene ends were 6 bases for V and 5 bases for J; bases not matched to a gene: 6. This CDR3 comprises 13 residues. CDR1 and CDR2 (germline): MNHNS, SASEGT.

The genes are TRBV5-8 and TRBJ2-1, with no clear D. The CDR3 totals 13 residues. From germline, CDR1 is SGHTS and CDR2 YDEGEE. The V and J ends lost 0 bases and 10 bases respectively, with 11 bases between them. This chain's CDR3 is CASSLVTTWEQFF. The CDR3 DNA sequence: TGTGCCAGCAGCTTGGTGACGACGTGGGAGCAGTTCTTC.

The chain joins TRBV19 to TRBJ2-7; maybe TRBD1 (5 bases). This CDR3 spans 13 amino acids. Looked up from germline, CDR1 is LNHDA and CDR2 is SQIVND (reference sequence). V shed 7 bases and J shed 2 bases, with 12 bases lying between them. CDR3: CASTSGLPYEQYF. DNA of the CDR3: TGTGCCAGTACCTCAGGGCTCCCCTACGAGCAGTACTTC.

The chain employs TRBV18 and TRBJ2-7; D is undetermined. This CDR3 region has 15 residues. Trimming left V 3 bases short and J 1 base short, with 13 bases between. The germline V gene encodes CDR1 KGHSH and CDR2 LQKENI. Written as DNA, the CDR3 is TGTGCCAGCTCACCGGGAAACGGTTTATCCTACGAGCAGTACTTC. This codes for CASSPGNGLSYEQYF.

V usage is TRBV5-1 and J usage is TRBJ1-6; a possible D gene is TRBD1 (5 bases). This CDR3 spans 14 amino acids. In germline, CDR1 is SGHRS, CDR2 YFSETQ. V gave up 1 base and J gave up 7 bases, with 9 bases separating them. CDR3 amino acids: CASSLTGPNSPLHF. The CDR3 region has the DNA TGCGCCAGCAGCTTGACAGGACCAAATTCACCCCTCCACTTT.

This clone was recorded once. The V gene is TRBV6-6, the J gene TRBJ2-7; 7 nucleotides align to TRBD1. Germline trimming cut 1 base from V and 0 bases from J; bases unmatched to any gene: 3. The CDR3 is 15 residues long. Germline V CDR1 and CDR2: MNHNY, SVGAGI (reference sequence). CDR3 coding DNA: TGTGCCAGCAGTTACTTGGGACAGAGCTCCTACGAGCAGTACTTC. Amino acids: CASSYLGQSSYEQYF.

The chain combines TRBV18 with TRBJ1-1; D perhaps matches TRBD1 (5 bases). Trimming removed 2 bases at V and 5 bases at J, with 15 bases between. The CDR3 consists of 15 residues. CDR1 KGHSH and CDR2 LQKENI come from the germline V gene. CDR3 in amino acids: CASSPRSSGRTEAFF. CDR3 bases: TGTGCCAGCTCACCAAGAAGCTCAGGGAGGACTGAAGCTTTCTTT.

Here the CDR3 DNA reads TGTGCCAGCAGCGCCCAGGGGCCGAATTATCCCACAGATACGCAGTATTTT. Encoded protein: CASSAQGPNYPTDTQYF. The V gene is TRBV7-2, the J gene TRBJ2-3; possible D gene TRBD1, 6 bases. CDR1 and CDR2 (germline): SGHTA, FQGNSA. The ends were cut back, 5 bases at V and 2 bases at J, with 20 bases in the middle. The CDR3 is 17 residues long.

The rearrangement uses TRBV4-2 and TRBJ2-3; TRBD2 matches at 10 bases. The CDR3 has 20 residues. The germline gives CDR1 LGHNA, CDR2 YNFKEQ. V lost 0 bases to trimming and J lost 0 bases; unmatched junction nucleotides: 12. The CDR3 region is CASSQDGTLLAGTSTDTQYF. CDR3 nucleotides: TGTGCCAGCAGCCAAGATGGGACCCTACTAGCGGGGACTAGCACAGATACGCAGTATTTT.

The chain is built from TRBV29-1 and TRBJ1-2; D is undetermined. Trimming removed 5 bases at V and 0 bases at J, with 7 bases between. CDR3 length: 12 residues. Germline V gives CDR1 SQVTM, CDR2 ANQGSEA. CDR3 DNA sequence: TGCAGCGTTCGACGGGCTAACTATGGCTACACCTTC. It translates to CSVRRANYGYTF.

This rearrangement joins TRBV5-5 to TRBJ2-2; D is perhaps TRBD1 (6 bases). This CDR3 comprises 16 residues. Germline CDR1 reads SGHKS; CDR2 reads YYEKEE (reference sequence). Trimming cost V 0 bases and J 0 bases, with 9 bases left between them. This CDR3 is CASSLESGANTGELFF. DNA for the CDR3: TGTGCCAGCAGCTTGGAGTCAGGGGCGAACACCGGGGAGCTGTTTTTT.

The chain recombines TRBV10-1 with TRBJ1-1; TRBD1 agrees at 11 bases. Looked up from germline, CDR1 is WNHNN and CDR2 is SYGVQD (reference sequence). CDR3 length: 16 amino acids. Losses at the gene ends were 4 bases for V and 7 bases for J; bases not matched to a gene: 11. In DNA form, the CDR3 reads TGCGCCAGCAGTGGGCGGGGACAGGGGGTGTCCTATGAAGCTTTCTTT. It translates to CASSGRGQGVSYEAFF.

J is TRBJ2-7 and V is TRBV7-8; the D gene could be TRBD1 or TRBD2 (5 bases each). The CDR3 totals 13 residues. Germline values: CDR1 SGHVS, CDR2 FQNEAQ. V was clipped by 5 bases and J by 7 bases, with 15 bases between them. CDR3 protein: CASSRQGRGEQYF. CDR3 DNA sequence: TGTGCCAGCAGCCGCCAGGGTCGAGGGGAGCAGTACTTC. The full variable domain, its missing parts supplied by reference TRBV7-8 and TRBJ2-7, is GAGVSQSPRYKVAKRGQDVALRCDPISGHVSLFWYQQALGQGPEFLTYFQNEAQLDKSGLPSDRFFAERPEGSVSTLKIQRTQQEDSAVYLCASSRQGRGEQYFGPGTRLTVT.

This clone was observed once. The V call is TRBV4-3, the J call TRBJ2-4, with D possibly being TRBD2 (5 bases). Trimming removed 1 base from V and 0 bases from J, with 10 bases in between. This CDR3 comprises 16 residues. Looked up from germline, CDR1 is LGHNA and CDR2 is YSLEER. The chain's CDR3 is CASSQGREIAKNIQYF. CDR3 DNA sequence: TGCGCCAGCAGCCAAGGAAGGGAGATAGCCAAAAACATTCAGTACTTC.

This clone was seen more than once but under ten times. The chain has TRBV7-9 and TRBJ2-7, with TRBD1 matching over 9 bases. Germline trimming cut 4 bases from V and 3 bases from J; bases unmatched to any gene: 4. There are 14 residues in the CDR3. The germline V gene has CDR1 SEHNR and CDR2 FQNEAQ (reference sequence). The CDR3 coding sequence is TGTGCCAGCAGCTCCGGACAGGGGAGCTACGAGCAGTACTTC. Translating gives CASSSGQGSYEQYF.

The table lists this clone with a count of one. The V call is TRBV30, the J call TRBJ2-7, with D uncertain. V dropped 3 bases and J dropped 2 bases, with 14 bases sitting between them. The CDR3 is 14 amino acids. Germline V CDR1 and CDR2: GTSNPN, SVGIG (reference sequence). CDR3 DNA sequence: TGTGCCTGGAGAGATCGGACGATGGCCTACGAGCAGTACTTC. Encoded protein: CAWRDRTMAYEQYF.

There are a few counts of this clone. The chain is built from TRBV2 and TRBJ2-1; the D gene is possibly TRBD2 (5 bases). CDR1 and CDR2 (germline): SNHLY, FYNNEI. V lost 4 bases and J lost 0, with 19 bases in between. The CDR3 spans 18 residues. CDR3 region: CASSGFSAGSSSYNEQFF. The CDR3 nucleotides read TGTGCCAGCAGTGGTTTTAGCGCTGGTTCGAGCTCCTACAATGAGCAGTTCTTC.

V is TRBV7-9 and J is TRBJ1-2, with D possibly TRBD1 on 6 matching bases. Between the trimmed V and J ends, which lost 7 bases and 2 bases, there was a span of 14 bases. Germline CDR1 SEHNR, CDR2 FQNEAQ (reference sequence). CDR3 size: 14 residues. CDR3 loop: CASTQTGPNYGYTF. As DNA, the CDR3 is TGTGCCAGCACCCAGACAGGCCCGAACTATGGCTACACCTTC.

This clone occurred once. This sequence joins TRBV5-8 and TRBJ2-5; the D gene could be TRBD1 or TRBD2 (6 bases each). This CDR3 spans 16 amino acids. V lost 4 bases to trimming and J lost 2 bases, with 18 bases between them. CDR1 is SGHTS, CDR2 YDEGEE, per germline. The CDR3 protein is CASSTDGGLDQETQYF. The CDR3 DNA follows: TGTGCCAGCAGCACCGACGGGGGCCTAGATCAAGAGACCCAGTACTTC.

This chain links TRBV11-2 with TRBJ2-1; D is possibly TRBD1 (6 bases). The CDR3 spans 16 residues. Germline V gene data show CDR1 as SGHAT and CDR2 as FQNNGV. V dropped 1 base and J dropped 1 base, with 11 bases sitting between them. The CDR3 sequence: CASSLVGRGSYNEQFF. The CDR3 DNA reads TGTGCCAGCAGCTTAGTCGGAAGGGGGTCCTACAATGAGCAGTTCTTC.

This chain connects TRBV5-1 to TRBJ1-1, with D hard to call. V lost 5 bases, J lost 2 bases, and 13 bases lay in between. Germline CDR1 is SGHRS and CDR2 is YFSETQ. CDR3 length: 14 amino acids. In DNA form, the CDR3 reads TGCGCCAGCAGTTCAAGGGAGGTAAACACTGAAGCTTTCTTT. Amino acids: CASSSREVNTEAFF.

J is TRBJ2-1 and V is TRBV5-6; 9 bases match TRBD2. J gave up 3 bases and V 0 bases, and 7 bases lay outside the gene matches. In germline, CDR1 is SGHDT, CDR2 YYEEEE. The CDR3 loop spans 17 amino acids. The chain's CDR3 is CASSLGSGSGSYNEQFF. The CDR3, as DNA: TGTGCCAGCAGCTTGGGATCGGGTAGCGGGAGCTACAATGAGCAGTTCTTC.

The J gene is TRBJ1-1, the V gene TRBV27; TRBD1 is a possible D gene (5 bases). The germline V gene encodes CDR1 MNHEY and CDR2 SMNVEV (reference sequence). Trimming removed 6 bases at V and 4 bases at J, with 15 bases between. The CDR3 is 14 amino acids. The CDR3 DNA is TGTGCCAGCAGCCGAAGAGGGGAACTCACTGAAGCTTTCTTT. This sequence encodes CASSRRGELTEAFF.

The chain links TRBV9 to TRBJ1-2; D remains ambiguous. Germline V gene sequence: CDR1 SGDLS, CDR2 YYNGEE. This CDR3 contains 14 residues. Trimming cost V 4 bases and J 8 bases, with 18 bases left between them. CDR3 sequence (DNA): TGTGCCAGCAGCCCCCGCAGCGGCCTGGGGGGCTACACCTTC. Its protein product is CASSPRSGLGGYTF.

The genes are TRBV4-2 and TRBJ2-7; possibly TRBD1 for D (5 bases). V dropped 1 base and J dropped 6 bases, with 16 bases sitting between them. Germline CDR1 reads LGHNA; CDR2 reads YNFKEQ. This CDR3 contains 15 residues. The CDR3 region has the DNA TGTGCCAGCAGCCAAGTCGAAGGGGTTCTAACCGAGCAGTACTTC. Its translation: CASSQVEGVLTEQYF.

This chain joins TRBV5-6 and TRBJ2-7; D gene ambiguous. Trimming pared 6 bases from V and 0 bases from J, leaving 10 bases between. There are 13 residues in the CDR3. Germline CDR1 SGHDT, CDR2 YYEEEE. CDR3 sequence reads: CASTALPSYEQYF. CDR3 coding DNA: TGTGCCAGCACCGCGCTGCCCTCCTACGAGCAGTACTTC.

The chain employs TRBV5-1 and TRBJ1-2; maybe TRBD1 (5 bases). The V end was cut by 0 bases, the J end by 0 bases, with 12 bases between. Germline loops: CDR1 SGHRS, CDR2 YFSETQ. The CDR3 spans 16 residues. The CDR3 sequence: CASSLGGRATNYGYTF. The CDR3 bases are TGCGCCAGCAGCTTGGGGGGCAGGGCCACTAACTATGGCTACACCTTC.

The chain is built from TRBV19 and TRBJ2-2; D gene uncertain. CDR1 and CDR2 from the germline V gene are LNHDA and SQIVND (reference sequence). The V and J ends lost 6 bases and 2 bases respectively, with 10 bases between them. The CDR3 extends over 14 amino acids. Here the CDR3 DNA reads TGTGCCAGTAGCCGGTTTGGCAACACCGGGGAGCTGTTTTTT. As protein: CASSRFGNTGELFF.

J is TRBJ2-1 and V is TRBV7-6; D is uncertain. V was shortened by 2 bases and J by 6 bases, with 8 bases between the two germline ends. The CDR3 spans 13 residues. The germline V gene has CDR1 SGHVS and CDR2 FNYEAQ. The CDR3: CASSLTSINEQFF. CDR3 DNA sequence: TGTGCCAGCAGCTTAACGTCCATCAATGAGCAGTTCTTC.

The genes are TRBV30 and TRBJ1-2, with unresolved D. This CDR3 has 13 residues. Germline V gives CDR1 GTSNPN, CDR2 SVGIG (reference sequence). The V end lost 4 bases, the J end lost 4 bases, and 13 bases lay between the germline ends. CDR3 sequence (DNA): TGTGCCTGGACAGGAGGGCCCCCCTATGGCTACACCTTC. It yields the protein CAWTGGPPYGYTF.

This sequence joins TRBV5-1 and TRBJ2-7; no definite D call. V gave up 4 bases and J gave up 3 bases, with 5 bases separating them. Germline loops: CDR1 SGHRS, CDR2 YFSETQ. The CDR3 sequence is 11 residues long. The CDR3 nucleotides are TGCGCCAGCAGCGAAGGCTACGAGCAGTACTTC. Residues: CASSEGYEQYF.